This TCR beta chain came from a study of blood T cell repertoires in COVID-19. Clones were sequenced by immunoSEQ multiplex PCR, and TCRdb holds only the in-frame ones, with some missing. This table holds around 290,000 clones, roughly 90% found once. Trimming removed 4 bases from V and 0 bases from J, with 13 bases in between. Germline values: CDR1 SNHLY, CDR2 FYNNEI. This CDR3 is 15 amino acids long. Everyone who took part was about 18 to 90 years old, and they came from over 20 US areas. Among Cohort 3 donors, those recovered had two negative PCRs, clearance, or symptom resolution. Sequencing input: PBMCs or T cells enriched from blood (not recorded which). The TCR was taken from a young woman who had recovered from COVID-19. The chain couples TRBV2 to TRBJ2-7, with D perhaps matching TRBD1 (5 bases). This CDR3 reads CASSVQGRSSYEQYF. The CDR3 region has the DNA TGTGCCAGCAGTGTTCAGGGCAGGTCCTCCTACGAGCAGTACTTC.